This is a list of T cell receptor beta chains from one sample in a study of naive CD8 T cells in extremely preterm neonates. The assay was immunoSEQ multiplex PCR, and TCRdb's table has in-frame clones only and misses some. Here the sample spans tens of thousands of clones, around 89% being singletons. Sequenced material: naive CD8+ T cells from cord blood. The source is a boy who was born preterm. CDR3s include the opening cysteine and the closing phenylalanine or tryptophan. The D gene is left open where the match is weak. A clone size is listed for some rows: how often the clone was seen (once, few, many), or a class if it is expanded.

j_gene,v_gene,d_gene,abundance,CDR3nt,CDR3aa
TRBJ1-4,TRBV5-8,.,once,TGTGCCAGCAGCTTGGGGCAGTCTAATGAAAAACTGTTTTTT,CASSLGQSNEKLFF
TRBJ2-7,TRBV7-9,TRBD1,.,TGTGCCAGCAGCTTAGGGACAGGCTACGAGCAGTACTTC,CASSLGTGYEQYF
TRBJ2-1,TRBV19,.,.,TGTGCCAGTAGGGACAGCTCCTACAATGAGCAGTTCTTC,CASRDSSYNEQFF
TRBJ1-5,TRBV19,.,.,TGTGCCAGTAGGGACACCAATCAGCCCCAGCATTTT,CASRDTNQPQHF
TRBJ1-1,TRBV5-1,TRBD1,.,TGCGCCAGCAGCTGGACAGGCCCCACTGAAGCTTTCTTT,CASSWTGPTEAFF
TRBJ1-2,TRBV6-5,.,medium-sized,TGTGCCAGCAGTTACTCAGGGGGCTATGGCTACACCTTC,CASSYSGGYGYTF
TRBJ2-1,TRBV2,.,.,TGTGCCAGCAGTGACAGCTCCTACAATGAGCAGTTCTTC,CASSDSSYNEQFF
TRBJ1-2,TRBV14,.,few,TGTGCCAGCAGCCAAGCTAACTATGGCTACACCTTC,CASSQANYGYTF
TRBJ2-1,TRBV7-2,TRBD2,.,TGTGCCAGCAGCTGGACTAGCGGGTACAATGAGCAGTTCTTC,CASSWTSGYNEQFF
TRBJ2-3,TRBV4-1,TRBD2,.,TGCGCCAGCAGAGGGACTAGTGGTTGGGATACGCAGTATTTT,CASRGTSGWDTQYF
TRBJ2-3,TRBV5-1,.,.,TGCGCCAGCAGCTTGGGCGGCAGCACAGATACGCAGTATTTT,CASSLGGSTDTQYF
TRBJ2-3,TRBV6-6,TRBD1,.,TGTGCCAGCAGTTGGACAGGGGGCGCAGATACGCAGTATTTT,CASSWTGGADTQYF
TRBJ1-6,TRBV7-9,.,.,TGTGCCAGCAGCTCGCCCTTTGACAGCTATAATTCACCCCTCCACTTT,CASSSPFDSYNSPLHF
TRBJ1-1,TRBV4-1,.,.,TGCGCCAGCAGCCTAAAAACGCGGGGATCTATGAACACTGAAGCTTTCTTT,CASSLKTRGSMNTEAFF
TRBJ2-7,TRBV10-3,.,once,TGTGCCATCAGTGAGGACAACTACGAGCAGTACTTC,CAISEDNYEQYF
TRBJ2-7,TRBV4-2,TRBD1,.,TGTGCCAGCAGCCAAGGACAGGGGTACTACGAGCAGTACTTC,CASSQGQGYYEQYF
TRBJ2-1,TRBV2,TRBD2,.,TGTGCCACTCCGGGACTAGCGGGATACAATGAGCAGTTCTTC,CATPGLAGYNEQFF
TRBJ2-7,TRBV5-4,TRBD2,.,TGTGCCAGCAGCTGGACTAGCGGGGGCGAGCAGTACTTC,CASSWTSGGEQYF
TRBJ2-7,TRBV19,TRBD2,.,TGTGCCAGTAGTATGGCGGGGGGCGACGAGCAGTACTTC,CASSMAGGDEQYF